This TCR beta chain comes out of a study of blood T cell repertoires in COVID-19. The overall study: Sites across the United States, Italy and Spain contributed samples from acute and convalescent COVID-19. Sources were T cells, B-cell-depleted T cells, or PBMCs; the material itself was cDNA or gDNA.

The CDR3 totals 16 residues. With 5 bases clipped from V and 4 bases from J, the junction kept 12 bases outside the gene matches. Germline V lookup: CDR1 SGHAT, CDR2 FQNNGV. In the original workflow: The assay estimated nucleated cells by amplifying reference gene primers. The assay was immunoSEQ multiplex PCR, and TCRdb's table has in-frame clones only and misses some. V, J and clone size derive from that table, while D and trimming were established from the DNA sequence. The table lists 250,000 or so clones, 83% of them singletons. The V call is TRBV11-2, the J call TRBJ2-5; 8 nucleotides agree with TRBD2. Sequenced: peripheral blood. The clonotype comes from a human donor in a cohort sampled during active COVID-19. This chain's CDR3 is CASSAIRGGRGETQYF. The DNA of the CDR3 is TGTGCCAGCAGCGCAATCCGGGGGGGGCGCGGAGAGACCCAGTACTTC.